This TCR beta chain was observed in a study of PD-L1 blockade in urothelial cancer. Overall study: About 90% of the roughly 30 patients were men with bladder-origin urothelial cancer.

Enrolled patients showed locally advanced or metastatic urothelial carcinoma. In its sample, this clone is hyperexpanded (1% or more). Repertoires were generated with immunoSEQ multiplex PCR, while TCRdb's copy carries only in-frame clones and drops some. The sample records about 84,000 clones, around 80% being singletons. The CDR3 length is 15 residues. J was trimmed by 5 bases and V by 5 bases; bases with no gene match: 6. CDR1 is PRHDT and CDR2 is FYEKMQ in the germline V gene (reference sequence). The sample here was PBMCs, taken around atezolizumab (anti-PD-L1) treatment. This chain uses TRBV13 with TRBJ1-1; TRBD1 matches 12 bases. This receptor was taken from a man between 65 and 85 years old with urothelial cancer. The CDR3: CASSLGQGALTEAFF. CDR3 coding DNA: TGTGCCAGCAGCCTGGGACAGGGGGCGCTTACTGAAGCTTTCTTT.